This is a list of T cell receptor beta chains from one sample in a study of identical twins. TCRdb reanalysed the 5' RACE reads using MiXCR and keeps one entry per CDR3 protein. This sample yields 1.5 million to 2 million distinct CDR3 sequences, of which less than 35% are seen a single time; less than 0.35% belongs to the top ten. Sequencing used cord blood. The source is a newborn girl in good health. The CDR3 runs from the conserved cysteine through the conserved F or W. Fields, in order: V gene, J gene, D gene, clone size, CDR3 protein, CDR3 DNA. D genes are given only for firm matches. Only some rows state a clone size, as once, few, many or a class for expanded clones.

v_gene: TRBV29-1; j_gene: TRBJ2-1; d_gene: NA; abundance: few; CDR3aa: CSVEGFFSGPTYNEQFF; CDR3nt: TGCAGCGTTGAGGGGTTTTTTAGCGGCCCAACCTACAATGAGCAGTTCTTC
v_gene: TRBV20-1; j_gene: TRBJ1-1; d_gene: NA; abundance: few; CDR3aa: CSAYRDNTEAFF; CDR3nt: TGCAGTGCCTACAGGGATAACACTGAAGCTTTCTTT
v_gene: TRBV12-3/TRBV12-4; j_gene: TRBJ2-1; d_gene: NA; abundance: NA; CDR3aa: CASSFAPNEQFF; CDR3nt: TGTGCCAGCAGTTTCGCACCCAATGAGCAGTTCTTC
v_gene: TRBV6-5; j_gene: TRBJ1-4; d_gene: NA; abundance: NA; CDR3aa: CASGPLGRGEKLFF; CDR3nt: TGTGCCAGCGGCCCCTTAGGGAGGGGTGAAAAACTGTTTTTT
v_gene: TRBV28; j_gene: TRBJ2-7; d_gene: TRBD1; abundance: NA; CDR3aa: CASSLWGTGGYNEQYF; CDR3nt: TGTGCCAGCAGTTTATGGGGGACAGGGGGCTACAATGAGCAGTACTTC
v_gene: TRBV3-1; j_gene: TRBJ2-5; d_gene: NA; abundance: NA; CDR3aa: CASSQDTSLQETQYF; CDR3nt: TGTGCCAGCAGCCAAGATACTAGCCTCCAAGAGACCCAGTACTTC
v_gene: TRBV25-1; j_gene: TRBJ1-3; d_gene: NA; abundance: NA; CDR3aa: CASSDRGRGGNTIYF; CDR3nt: TGTGCCAGCAGTGATCGAGGCAGGGGCGGAAACACCATATATTTT
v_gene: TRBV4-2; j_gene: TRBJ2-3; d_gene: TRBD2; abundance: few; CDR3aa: CASSQDGLAGIDTQYF; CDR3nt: TGTGCCAGCAGCCAAGATGGGCTAGCGGGGATAGATACGCAGTATTTT
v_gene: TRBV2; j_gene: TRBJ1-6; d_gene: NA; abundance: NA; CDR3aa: CATQTGSHNSPLHF; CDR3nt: TGTGCCACCCAGACAGGTTCTCATAATTCACCCCTCCACTTT
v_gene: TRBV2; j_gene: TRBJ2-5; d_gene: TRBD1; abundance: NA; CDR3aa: CASGLGTGPPYF; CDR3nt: TGTGCCAGCGGACTTGGGACAGGTCCCCCGTACTTC
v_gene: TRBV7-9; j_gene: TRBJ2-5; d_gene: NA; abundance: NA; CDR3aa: CASSSPGTFAETQYF; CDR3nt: TGTGCCAGCAGCTCCCCCGGGACATTTGCGGAGACCCAGTACTTC
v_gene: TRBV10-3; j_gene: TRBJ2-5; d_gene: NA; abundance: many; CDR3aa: CAISRSGPSETQYF; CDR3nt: TGTGCCATCAGTCGGAGTGGCCCCTCGGAGACCCAGTACTTC
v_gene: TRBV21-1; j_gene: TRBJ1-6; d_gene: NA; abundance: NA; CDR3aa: CASSIRGWANHSPLHF; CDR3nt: TGTGCCAGCAGCATTCGGGGGTGGGCTAATCATTCACCCCTCCACTTT
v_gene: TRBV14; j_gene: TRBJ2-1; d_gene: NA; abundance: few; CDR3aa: CASSQDRGYYNEQFF; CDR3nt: TGTGCCAGCAGCCAAGATAGGGGCTACTACAATGAGCAGTTCTTC
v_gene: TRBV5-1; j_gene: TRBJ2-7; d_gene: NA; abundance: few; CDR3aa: CASSLQWTYEQYF; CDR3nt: TGCGCCAGCAGCTTGCAGTGGACCTACGAGCAGTACTTC
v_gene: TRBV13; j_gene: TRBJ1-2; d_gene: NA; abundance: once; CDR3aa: CASSSRRTGLYGYTF; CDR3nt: TGTGCCAGCAGCTCCCGGAGAACAGGGCTCTATGGCTACACCTTC
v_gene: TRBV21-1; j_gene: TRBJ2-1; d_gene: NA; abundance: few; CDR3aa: CASSKVSTALGTGLYNEQFF; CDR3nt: TGTGCCAGCAGCAAAGTCTCTACAGCTTTGGGGACAGGGTTATACAATGAGCAGTTCTTC
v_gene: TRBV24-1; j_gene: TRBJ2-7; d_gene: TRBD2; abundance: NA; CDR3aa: CATSETSRLGYEQYF; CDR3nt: TGTGCCACTTCCGAGACTAGCCGGTTGGGCTACGAGCAGTACTTC
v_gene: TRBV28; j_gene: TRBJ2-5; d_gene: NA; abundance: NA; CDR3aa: CASRWGGQESGEYF; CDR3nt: TGTGCCAGCAGATGGGGGGGACAGGAGTCTGGGGAGTACTTC
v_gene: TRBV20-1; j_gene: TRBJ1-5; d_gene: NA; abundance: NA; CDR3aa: CSAVSSVNQPQHF; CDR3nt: TGCAGTGCTGTATCGTCGGTAAATCAGCCCCAGCATTTT
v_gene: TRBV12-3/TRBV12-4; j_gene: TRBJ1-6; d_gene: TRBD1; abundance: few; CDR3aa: CASRGQGSYYNSPLHF; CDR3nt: TGTGCCAGCAGGGGACAGGGGAGCTACTATAATTCACCCCTCCACTTT
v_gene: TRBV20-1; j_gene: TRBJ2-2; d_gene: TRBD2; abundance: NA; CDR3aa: CSASGTSGRRAGELFF; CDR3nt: TGCAGTGCTAGTGGGACTAGCGGGAGAAGGGCCGGGGAGCTGTTTTTT
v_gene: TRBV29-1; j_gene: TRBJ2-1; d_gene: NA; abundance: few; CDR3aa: CSVARYNEQFF; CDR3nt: TGCAGCGTTGCCAGGTACAATGAGCAGTTCTTC
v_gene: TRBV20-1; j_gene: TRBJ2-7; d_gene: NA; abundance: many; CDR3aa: CSARRSLTEQYF; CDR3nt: TGCAGTGCTAGGCGTTCATTAACCGAGCAGTACTTC
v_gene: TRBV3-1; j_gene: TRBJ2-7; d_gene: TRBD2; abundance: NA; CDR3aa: CASSQEPTSGRAPPYEQYF; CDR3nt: TGTGCCAGCAGCCAAGAACCTACTAGCGGGAGGGCCCCGCCCTACGAGCAGTACTTC
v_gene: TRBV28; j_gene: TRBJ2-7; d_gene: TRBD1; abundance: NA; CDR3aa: CASSSSSQGTYEQYF; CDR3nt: TGTGCCAGCAGTTCGTCGTCACAGGGGACCTACGAGCAGTACTTC
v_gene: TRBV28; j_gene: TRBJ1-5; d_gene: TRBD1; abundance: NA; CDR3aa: CASRTGGRRNQPQHF; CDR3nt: TGTGCCAGCAGGACAGGGGGCCGTCGCAATCAGCCCCAGCATTTT
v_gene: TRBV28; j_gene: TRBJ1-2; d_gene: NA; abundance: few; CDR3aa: CAAQGQDYTF; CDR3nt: TGTGCCGCCCAGGGGCAAGACTACACCTTC
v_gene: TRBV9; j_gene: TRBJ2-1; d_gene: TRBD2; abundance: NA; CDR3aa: CASSVFSGLAGGNEQFF; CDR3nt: TGTGCCAGCAGCGTTTTTTCGGGACTAGCGGGAGGAAATGAGCAGTTCTTC
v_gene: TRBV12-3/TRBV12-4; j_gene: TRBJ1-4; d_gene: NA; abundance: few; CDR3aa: CASSSARVTNEKLFF; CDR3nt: TGTGCCAGCAGTTCCGCGAGGGTGACTAATGAAAAACTGTTTTTT
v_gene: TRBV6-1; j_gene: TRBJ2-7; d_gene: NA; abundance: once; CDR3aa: CASSAYRTDPLSYEQYF; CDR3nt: TGTGCCAGCAGTGCCTACCGGACAGACCCCCTCTCCTACGAGCAGTACTTC
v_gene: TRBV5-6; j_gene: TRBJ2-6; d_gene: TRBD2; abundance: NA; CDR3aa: CASSFGLAGTSGANVLTF; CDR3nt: TGTGCCAGCAGCTTTGGACTAGCGGGAACCTCTGGGGCCAACGTCCTGACTTTC
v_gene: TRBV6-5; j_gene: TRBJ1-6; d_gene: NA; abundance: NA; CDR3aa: CASSYEGVGNSPLHF; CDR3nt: TGTGCCAGCAGTTACGAGGGGGTAGGCAATTCACCCCTCCACTTT
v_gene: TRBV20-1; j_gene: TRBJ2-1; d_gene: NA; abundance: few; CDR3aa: CSAGYLYNEQFF; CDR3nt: TGCAGTGCGGGATACTTATACAATGAGCAGTTCTTC
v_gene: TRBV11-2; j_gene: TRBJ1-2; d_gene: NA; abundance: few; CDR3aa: CASSLVGGSTLPYGYTF; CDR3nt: TGTGCCAGCAGCTTAGTAGGCGGATCTACCCTACCGTATGGCTACACCTTC
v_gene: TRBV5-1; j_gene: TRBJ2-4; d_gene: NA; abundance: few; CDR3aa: CASSIPDRAKNIQYF; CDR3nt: TGCGCCAGCAGCATACCAGACAGGGCCAAAAACATTCAGTACTTC
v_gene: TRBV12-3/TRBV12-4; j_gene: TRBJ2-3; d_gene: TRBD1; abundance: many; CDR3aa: CAAETGPPDTQYF; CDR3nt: TGTGCCGCCGAGACAGGGCCACCGGATACGCAGTATTTT